These T cell receptor beta chains were read from a single sample in a study of blood T cell repertoires in COVID-19. TCRdb's copy holds only in-frame clones and misses some; the assay was immunoSEQ multiplex PCR. The table shows about 100,000 clones, with roughly 88% occurring only once. Sequencing was carried out using peripheral blood. The receptors shown here come from an elderly man with acute or convalescent COVID-19. Each CDR3 is given with its conserved first and last residue. A D gene is named only where the DNA matches it firmly. Some rows have no size entry. The others give once, few or many, or a class for an expanded clone.

CASSVGDSDTIYF | TGTGCCAGCAGCGTTGGTGACTCCGACACCATATATTTT | . | TRBJ1-3 | TRBV9 | .
CASSSDSYGYTF | TGTGCCAGCAGCTCAGACAGCTATGGCTACACCTTC | . | TRBJ1-2 | TRBV7-9 | .
CASRTASNTEAFF | TGTGCCAGTAGAACAGCATCTAACACTGAAGCTTTCTTT | . | TRBJ1-1 | TRBV19 | .
CATTHRGLTDTQYF | TGTGCCACGACCCACAGGGGCCTCACAGATACGCAGTATTTT | . | TRBJ2-3 | TRBV30 | TRBD1
CASSLASYGYTF | TGTGCCAGCAGCTTAGCCAGCTATGGCTACACCTTC | once | TRBJ1-2 | TRBV7-2 | .
CASSPGQPNEKLFF | TGTGCCAGCAGCCCGGGACAGCCTAATGAAAAACTGTTTTTT | few | TRBJ1-4 | TRBV7-9 | TRBD1
CASSEGGRGTEAFF | TGTGCCAGCAGTGAAGGTGGGAGGGGCACTGAAGCTTTCTTT | . | TRBJ1-1 | TRBV2 | .
CASSQGLAGDYNEQFF | TGCGCCAGCAGCCAAGGACTAGCGGGGGATTACAATGAGCAGTTCTTC | once | TRBJ2-1 | TRBV4-1 | TRBD2
CAITPRQGRTEAFF | TGTGCCATCACCCCACGACAGGGTCGGACTGAAGCTTTCTTT | . | TRBJ1-1 | TRBV10-3 | TRBD1
CSVEDRTGRGSGANVLTF | TGCAGCGTTGAAGATCGAACAGGGAGGGGCTCTGGGGCCAACGTCCTGACTTTC | . | TRBJ2-6 | TRBV29-1 | .
CASSDNTFRRDTEAFF | TGTGCCAGCAGCGATAATACATTCCGCCGGGACACTGAAGCTTTCTTT | . | TRBJ1-1 | TRBV5-4 | .
CASSPSPAVNYGYTF | TGTGCCAGCAGCCCCTCCCCTGCGGTTAACTATGGCTACACCTTC | . | TRBJ1-2 | TRBV9 | .
CASSQDRGWGSGYTF | TGTGCCAGCAGCCAAGATAGGGGGTGGGGTAGCGGCTACACCTTC | . | TRBJ1-2 | TRBV4-2 | .
CAASSPNTEAFF | TGTGCCGCGTCGAGCCCGAACACTGAAGCTTTCTTT | . | TRBJ1-1 | TRBV24-1 | .
CAWRTFGNTIYF | TGTGCCTGGAGGACCTTCGGGAACACCATATATTTT | . | TRBJ1-3 | TRBV30 | .
CASSQVSSSEQYF | TGTGCCAGCAGCCAAGTTAGTTCGTCCGAGCAGTACTTC | once | TRBJ2-7 | TRBV3-1/TRBV3-2 | .
CASSLGGMTDGGYTF | TGTGCCAGCAGCTTAGGAGGTATGACAGATGGTGGCTACACCTTC | . | TRBJ1-2 | TRBV7-9 | .
CASSWGQGATNEQFF | TGTGCCAGCAGCTGGGGCCAGGGGGCCACCAATGAGCAGTTCTTC | . | TRBJ2-1 | TRBV5-5 | TRBD1
CASSPQGVDGYTF | TGTGCCAGCAGCCCCCAGGGGGTGGATGGCTACACCTTC | . | TRBJ1-2 | TRBV9 | TRBD1
CSVEGAGRGEQYF | TGCAGCGTTGAAGGGGCAGGGCGCGGCGAGCAGTACTTC | few | TRBJ2-7 | TRBV29-1 | .
CASSLELVGYTF | TGTGCCAGCAGCTTAGAACTGGTTGGCTACACCTTC | . | TRBJ1-2 | TRBV7-9 | .
CASSFIRLPDGYTF | TGTGCCAGCAGCTTTATCAGGCTTCCGGATGGCTACACCTTC | . | TRBJ1-2 | TRBV13 | .
CSASYGGSGNTIYF | TGCAGTGCTAGTTACGGGGGCTCTGGAAACACCATATATTTT | . | TRBJ1-3 | TRBV20-1 | .
CAISEGQGSNYGYTF | TGTGCCATCAGTGAGGGGCAGGGGAGCAACTATGGCTACACCTTC | . | TRBJ1-2 | TRBV10-3 | .
CASSPLPAHRGLADTQYF | TGTGCCAGCAGCCCCCTTCCAGCCCACAGGGGGCTCGCAGATACGCAGTATTTT | . | TRBJ2-3 | TRBV12-1 | .
CASSLQGSGELFF | TGCGCCAGCAGCTTGCAGGGATCCGGGGAGCTGTTTTTT | . | TRBJ2-2 | TRBV5-1 | .
CASSPIFKETQYF | TGTGCCAGCAGTCCTATCTTCAAAGAGACCCAGTACTTC | once | TRBJ2-5 | TRBV11-2 | .
CASSSRTASTDTQYF | TGTGCCAGCAGTTCCCGGACAGCTAGCACAGATACGCAGTATTTT | . | TRBJ2-3 | TRBV28 | .
CASRRAQGLDYEQYF | TGTGCCAGCAGGCGAGCACAGGGGTTGGACTACGAGCAGTACTTC | . | TRBJ2-7 | TRBV7-9 | TRBD1
CASSQGPSYNEQFF | TGCGCCAGCAGCCAAGGTCCTAGTTACAATGAGCAGTTCTTC | . | TRBJ2-1 | TRBV4-1 | .
CASSSEGVEQYF | TGTGCCAGCAGTTCGGAAGGGGTCGAGCAGTACTTC | once | TRBJ2-7 | TRBV2 | .
CASSLAGSGGGQPQHF | TGTGCCAGCAGCTTGGCTGGCAGCGGCGGTGGTCAGCCCCAGCATTTT | . | TRBJ1-5 | TRBV5-6 | .
CASSQSSTGQAFF | TGTGCCAGCAGTCAATCAAGTACAGGGCAAGCTTTCTTT | . | TRBJ1-1 | TRBV2 | .
CASSFRRVFNSGNTIYF | TGCGCCAGCAGCTTCCGTCGGGTGTTCAACTCTGGAAACACCATATATTTT | . | TRBJ1-3 | TRBV5-1 | .
CASSPAAGAYEQYF | TGTGCCAGCAGCCCCGCGGCGGGGGCCTACGAGCAGTACTTC | . | TRBJ2-7 | TRBV6-2/TRBV6-3 | TRBD2
CASSLSTGVEAFF | TGTGCCAGCAGCTTATCGACGGGGGTTGAAGCTTTCTTT | . | TRBJ1-1 | TRBV7-9 | .